This T cell receptor (beta chain) was captured by sequencing in a study of PD-1 blockade in classical Hodgkin lymphoma. Time point given: newly diagnosed, previously untreated cHL patient sample. Thawed PBMCs were the source of CD4+ T cells, purified by magnetic negative selection. This CDR3 is 19 amino acids long. The germline V gene encodes CDR1 MNHNS and CDR2 SASEGT. Losses at the gene ends were 3 bases for V and 7 bases for J; bases not matched to a gene: 19. TCRdb keeps only in-frame clones here, not all; method: immunoSEQ multiplex PCR. The data contain about 36,000 clones, roughly 91% of them singletons.

What was sequenced was CD4+ T cells from blood. The TCR comes from a human donor with classical Hodgkin lymphoma. The V and J genes are TRBV6-1 and TRBJ1-2; 11 bases are a match to TRBD1. CDR3 sequence (DNA): TGTGCCAGCAGTGATAGATTTGGACAGGGGGCGCTTAGTCCTGTTGGCTACACCTTC. It encodes CASSDRFGQGALSPVGYTF.